This record concerns one T cell receptor (beta chain) sequence. Its antigen is not known. Over several immunoSEQ plates, each subset's genomic DNA was distributed in even portions. Repertoires were generated with immunoSEQ multiplex PCR, while TCRdb's copy carries only in-frame clones and drops some. The sample holds over a million clones, 95% to 99% seen once. HIV-negative, healthy adults without recent acute infections or vaccinations were the donors. Splitting the CD4+ cells yielded a CD45RA+ naive subset and a CD45RA-negative memory subset. The sample belongs to a study of shared clonotypes between healthy human individuals. Whole-study findings and limits: Generally, naive subsets (rather than memory subsets) showed larger estimated richness.

CDR3 length: 18 amino acids. Germline assignment: CDR1 MNHNS and CDR2 SASEGT. Unmatched junction bases numbered 8, after V lost 4 bases and J lost 1 base. Sequenced material: naive CD4+ T cells sorted from blood. As for subset: CD45RA+ positively selected. The rearrangement links TRBV6-1 to TRBJ2-6, with 9 positions matching TRBD1. The clonotype comes from a young man in good health. CDR3 sequence (DNA): TGTGCCAGCAGTGGTCACAGGGGGCGAAGATCTGGGGCCAACGTCCTGACTTTC. It yields the protein CASSGHRGRRSGANVLTF.